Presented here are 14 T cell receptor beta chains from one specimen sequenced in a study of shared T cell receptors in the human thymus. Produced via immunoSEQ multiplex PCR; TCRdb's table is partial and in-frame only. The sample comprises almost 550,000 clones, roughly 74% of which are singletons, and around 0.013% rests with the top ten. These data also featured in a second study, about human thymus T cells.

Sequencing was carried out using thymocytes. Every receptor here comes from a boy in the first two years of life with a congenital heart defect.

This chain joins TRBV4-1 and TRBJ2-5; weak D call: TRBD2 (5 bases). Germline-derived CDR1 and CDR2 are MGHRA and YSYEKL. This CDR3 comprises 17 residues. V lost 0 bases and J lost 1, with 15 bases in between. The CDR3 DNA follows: TGCGCCAGCAGCCAAGAGGGGAAGCGGAGACCCCAAGAGACCCAGTACTTC. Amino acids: CASSQEGKRRPQETQYF.

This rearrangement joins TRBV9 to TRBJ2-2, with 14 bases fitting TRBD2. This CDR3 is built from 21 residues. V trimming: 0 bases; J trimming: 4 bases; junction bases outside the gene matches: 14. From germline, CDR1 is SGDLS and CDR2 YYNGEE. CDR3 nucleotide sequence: TGTGCCAGCAGCGTAGACGGGGGACTAGCGGGAGTGACTGTGAGCACCGGGGAGCTGTTTTTT. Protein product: CASSVDGGLAGVTVSTGELFF.

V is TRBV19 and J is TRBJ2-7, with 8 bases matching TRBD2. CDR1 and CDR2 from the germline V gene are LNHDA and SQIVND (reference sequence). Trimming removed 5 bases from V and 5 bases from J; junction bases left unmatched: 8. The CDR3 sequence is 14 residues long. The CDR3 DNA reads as TGTGCCAGTAGTGAACCGGGACTAGTAAACGAGCAGTACTTC. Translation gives CASSEPGLVNEQYF. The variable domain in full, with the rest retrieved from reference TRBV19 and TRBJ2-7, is DGGITQSPKYLFRKEGQNVTLSCEQNLNHDAMYWYRQDPGQGLRLIYYSQIVNDFQKGDIAEGYSVSREKKESFPLTVTSAQKNPTAFYLCASSEPGLVNEQYFGPGTRLTVT.

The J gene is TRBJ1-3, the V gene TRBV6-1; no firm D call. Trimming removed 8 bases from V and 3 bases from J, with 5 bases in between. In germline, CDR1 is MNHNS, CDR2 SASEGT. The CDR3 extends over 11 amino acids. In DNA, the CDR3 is TGTGCCAGCCTAGGTGGAAACACCATATATTTT. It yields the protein CASLGGNTIYF.

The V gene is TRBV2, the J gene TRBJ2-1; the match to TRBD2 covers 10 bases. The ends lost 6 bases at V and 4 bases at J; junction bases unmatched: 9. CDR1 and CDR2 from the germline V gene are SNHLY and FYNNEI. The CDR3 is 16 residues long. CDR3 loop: CASRTPGTSEYNEQFF. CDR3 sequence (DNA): TGTGCCAGCAGGACCCCCGGGACTAGCGAGTACAATGAGCAGTTCTTC.

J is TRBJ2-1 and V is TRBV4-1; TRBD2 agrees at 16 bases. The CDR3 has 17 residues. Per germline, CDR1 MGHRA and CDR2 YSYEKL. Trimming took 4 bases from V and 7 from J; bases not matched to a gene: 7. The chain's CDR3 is CASSPGLAGGPGNEQFF. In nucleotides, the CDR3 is TGCGCCAGCAGCCCGGGACTAGCGGGAGGGCCGGGAAATGAGCAGTTCTTC.

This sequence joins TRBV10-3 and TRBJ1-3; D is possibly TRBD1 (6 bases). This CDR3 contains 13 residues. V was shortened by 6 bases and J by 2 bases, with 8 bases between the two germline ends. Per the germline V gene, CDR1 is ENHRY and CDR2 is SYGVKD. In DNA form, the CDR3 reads TGTGCCATCAGCGGGGGGCCTGGAAACACCATATATTTT. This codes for CAISGGPGNTIYF.

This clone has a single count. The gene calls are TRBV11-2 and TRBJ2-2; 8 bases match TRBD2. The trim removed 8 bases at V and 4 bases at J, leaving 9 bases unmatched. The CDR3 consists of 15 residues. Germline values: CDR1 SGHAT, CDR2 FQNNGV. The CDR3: CASGRTSLTTGELFF. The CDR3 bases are TGTGCCAGCGGTAGGACTAGCTTAACCACCGGGGAGCTGTTTTTT.

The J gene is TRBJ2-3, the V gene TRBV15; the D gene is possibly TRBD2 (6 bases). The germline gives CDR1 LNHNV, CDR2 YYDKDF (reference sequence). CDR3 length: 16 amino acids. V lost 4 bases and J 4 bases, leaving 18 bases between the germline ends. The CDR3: CATSKPRRRVPDTQYF. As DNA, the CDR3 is TGTGCCACCAGCAAACCTAGGAGGAGGGTGCCAGATACGCAGTATTTT.

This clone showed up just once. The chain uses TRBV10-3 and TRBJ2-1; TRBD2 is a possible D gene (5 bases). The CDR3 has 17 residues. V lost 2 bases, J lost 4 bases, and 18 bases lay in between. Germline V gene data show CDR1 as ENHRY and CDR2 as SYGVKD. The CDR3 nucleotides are TGTGCCATCAGTGAGGCCGGCGGAGACGGGGAGTACAATGAGCAGTTCTTC. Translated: CAISEAGGDGEYNEQFF.

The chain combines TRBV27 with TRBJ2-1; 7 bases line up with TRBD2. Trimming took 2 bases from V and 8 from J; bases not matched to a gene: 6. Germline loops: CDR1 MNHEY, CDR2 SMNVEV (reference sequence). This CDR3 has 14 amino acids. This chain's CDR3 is CASSLPAGVYEQFF. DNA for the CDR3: TGTGCCAGCAGTTTACCGGCGGGAGTCTATGAGCAGTTCTTC.

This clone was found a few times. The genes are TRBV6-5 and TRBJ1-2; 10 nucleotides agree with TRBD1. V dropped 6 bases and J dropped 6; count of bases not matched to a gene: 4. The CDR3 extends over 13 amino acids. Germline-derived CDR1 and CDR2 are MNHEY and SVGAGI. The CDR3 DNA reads TGTGCCAGCAGATTGGACAGGGGGGATGGCTACACCTTC. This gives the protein CASRLDRGDGYTF.

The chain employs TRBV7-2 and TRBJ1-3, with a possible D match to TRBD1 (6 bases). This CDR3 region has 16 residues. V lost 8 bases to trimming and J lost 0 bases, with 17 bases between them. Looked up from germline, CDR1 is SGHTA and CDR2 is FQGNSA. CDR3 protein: CASRPRGGGSGNTIYF. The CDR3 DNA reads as TGTGCCAGCCGACCCCGAGGGGGGGGCTCTGGAAACACCATATATTTT.

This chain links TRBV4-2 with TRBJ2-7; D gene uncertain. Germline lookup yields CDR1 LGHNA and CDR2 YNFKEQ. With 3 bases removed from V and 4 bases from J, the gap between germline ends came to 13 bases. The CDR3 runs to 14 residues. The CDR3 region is CASSHPKNPYEQYF. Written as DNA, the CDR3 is TGTGCCAGCAGCCACCCTAAGAACCCATACGAGCAGTACTTC.